What follows are 26 T cell receptor beta chains derived from one specimen sequenced in a study of regulatory T cells in long-lasting Graves disease. Time point of the sample: persistent/refractory GD, antithyroid drugs over 5 years with positive TRAb. PBMC RNA served as the TCR library source. Sequencing libraries for TCR beta were prepared with iRepertoire HTBI primers and Arm-PCR of CDR3 regions. MiXCR, run by TCRdb on the multiplex PCR reads, gives a single entry per CDR3 protein. The profile covers approximately 440,000 distinct CDR3 sequences, with around a quarter appearing a single time and approximately 26% taken by the ten largest. The sample consisted of peripheral blood mononuclear cells (PBMCs), taken when the disease was refractory, from a patient treated with antithyroid drugs. The receptors come from a female donor with Graves disease.

This clonotype was seen only a few times. The chain is built from TRBV4-1 and TRBJ2-4; D remains unclear. V was trimmed by 0 bases and J by 0 bases, leaving 12 bases between them. CDR1 and CDR2 from the germline V gene are MGHRA and YSYEKL. The CDR3 length is 17 residues. The CDR3 sequence is CASSQEAPGVAKNIQYF. CDR3 coding DNA: TGCGCCAGCAGCCAAGAGGCCCCAGGCGTAGCCAAAAACATTCAGTACTTC.

This clonotype was recorded at least ten times. The chain recombines TRBV28 with TRBJ1-2; D is perhaps TRBD1 (6 bases). CDR1 is MDHEN, CDR2 SYDVKM, per germline. V was cut by 3 bases and J by 8 bases, with 13 bases left in between. This CDR3 is 13 amino acids long. This chain's CDR3 is CASSLQGTLGYTF. CDR3 nucleotides: TGTGCCAGCAGTTTGCAGGGGACTTTAGGCTACACCTTC.

The sample holds many counts of this clonotype. The chain links TRBV2 to TRBJ2-5, with D tentatively TRBD2 (6 bases). Germline V lookup: CDR1 SNHLY, CDR2 FYNNEI. The V end was cut by 5 bases, the J end by 4 bases, with 17 bases between. The CDR3 covers 15 residues. The CDR3 DNA reads TGTGCCAGCAGTACCTCTGGGGGGACCGCAGAGACCCAGTACTTC. Protein product: CASSTSGGTAETQYF.

This clonotype was detected a few times. V gene TRBV20-1 combines with J gene TRBJ2-7, with D possibly matching TRBD1 (7 bases). Germline V gives CDR1 DFQATT, CDR2 SNEGSKA (reference sequence). The CDR3 has 15 amino acids. The V and J ends lost 5 bases and 6 bases respectively, with 23 bases between them. The CDR3 spells CSAHISQGLRGEQYF. The CDR3 DNA follows: TGCAGTGCTCACATATCACAGGGGTTGCGGGGCGAGCAGTACTTC.

The chain uses TRBV2 and TRBJ1-1, with TRBD1 as a possible D gene (5 bases). Germline-derived CDR1 and CDR2 are SNHLY and FYNNEI. The CDR3 runs to 14 residues. The germline V and J ends were trimmed by 7 bases and 3 bases, with 15 bases remaining between them. CDR3 coding DNA: TGTGCCAGCATCGGGGGGAACGGGTACACTGAAGCTTTCTTT. The encoded protein is CASIGGNGYTEAFF.

The table lists this clonotype with a few counts. CDR3 nucleotide sequence: TGCAGTGCTAGAGAAGCGGGCTCTGGGGCCAACGTCCTGACTTTC. It translates to CSAREAGSGANVLTF. This chain uses TRBV20-1 with TRBJ2-6; a possible D gene is TRBD2 (6 bases). V lost 0 bases and J 0 bases, leaving 6 bases between the germline ends. CDR1 DFQATT and CDR2 SNEGSKA come from the germline V gene (reference sequence). The CDR3 has 15 residues.

This chain uses TRBV18 with TRBJ2-3, with 8 bases lining up with TRBD2. J was trimmed by 5 bases and V by 1 base; bases with no gene match: 14. Germline CDR1 reads KGHSH; CDR2 reads LQKENI. The CDR3 is 18 residues long. CDR3 coding DNA: TGTGCCAGCTCACCACGAAAACTAGCGGCCACAATCGGAGATACGCAGTATTTT. As protein: CASSPRKLAATIGDTQYF.

This clonotype came up once. The chain carries TRBV5-4 and TRBJ2-6; 7 bases are shared with TRBD1. This CDR3 is built from 16 residues. Germline CDR1 and CDR2: SGHNT and YYREEE (reference sequence). Trimming removed 4 bases from V and 3 bases from J; junction bases left unmatched: 7. CDR3: CASSGTVRSGANVLTF. The CDR3 DNA sequence: TGTGCCAGCAGCGGGACAGTCCGTAGTGGGGCCAACGTCCTGACTTTC.

The J gene is TRBJ1-5, the V gene TRBV7-2; D is perhaps TRBD1 (5 bases). This CDR3 spans 21 amino acids. Trimming stripped 3 bases from V and 0 bases from J, with 27 bases between. In germline, CDR1 is SGHTA, CDR2 FQGNSA. The CDR3: CASSFLLGVRVCAYSNQPQHF. The CDR3 DNA is TGTGCCAGCAGCTTTTTATTGGGGGTCAGGGTATGTGCATATAGCAATCAGCCCCAGCATTTT.

This clonotype showed up just a few times. The chain couples TRBV9 to TRBJ1-3; D may be TRBD1 (5 bases). The CDR3 loop spans 15 amino acids. The V end lost 4 bases, the J end lost 2 bases, and 13 bases lay between the germline ends. Germline V gives CDR1 SGDLS, CDR2 YYNGEE. The CDR3 loop reads CASSYDGGTGNTIYF. In DNA, the CDR3 is TGTGCCAGCAGCTACGACGGGGGGACTGGAAACACCATATATTTT.

On this clonotype itself: It may be a read error: a sequence one base away is much more abundant. The chain uses TRBV6-2 or TRBV6-3 and TRBJ2-7; 9 bases map to TRBD2. J was trimmed by 7 bases and V by 4 bases; bases with no gene match: 20. From germline, CDR1 is MNHEY and CDR2 SVGEGT. The CDR3 covers 18 residues. The CDR3 coding sequence is TGTGCCAGCAGTTCCCGTAAGTGGCGGGAGGGCCGTCGTAATGAGCAGTACTTC. Protein product: CASSSRKWREGRRNEQYF.

In this sample, this clonotype turned up many times. The chain carries TRBV28 and TRBJ2-5; D is undetermined. The V end lost 5 bases, the J end lost 5 bases, and 15 bases lay between the germline ends. This CDR3 is 14 amino acids long. Germline V gene sequence: CDR1 MDHEN, CDR2 SYDVKM. The CDR3 DNA sequence: TGTGCCAGCAGTCGCCCATATCTCGTGGAGACCCAGTACTTC. Its protein is CASSRPYLVETQYF. The full variable domain, rest sourced from reference TRBV28 and TRBJ2-5, is DVKVTQSSRYLVKRTGEKVFLECVQDMDHENMFWYRQDPGLGLRLIYFSYDVKMKEKGDIPEGYSVSREKKERFSLILESASTNQTSMYLCASSRPYLVETQYFGPGTRLLVL.

Note on this clonotype: A read error may be the cause here, since a much bigger clone is one base away. The chain recombines TRBV28 with TRBJ1-4; D gene unclear. The germline CDR1 and CDR2 sequences are MDHEN and SYDVKM. The CDR3 has 13 residues. The CDR3: CAAATATNEELFF. In DNA, the CDR3 is TGTGCCGCGGCCACAGCAACTAATGAAGAACTGTTTTTT.

This clonotype was counted at least ten times. The V gene is TRBV7-2, the J gene TRBJ1-5; weak D call: TRBD1 (5 bases). CDR1 and CDR2 from the germline V gene are SGHTA and FQGNSA. This CDR3 has 15 residues. The V gene lost 1 base and the J gene lost 2 bases, with 9 bases spanning the gap. CDR3 in amino acids: CASSLDGGGNQPQHF. The CDR3 DNA reads as TGTGCCAGCAGCTTAGATGGGGGGGGCAATCAGCCCCAGCATTTT.

This chain connects TRBV6-5 to TRBJ2-2; the D gene is possibly TRBD1 (6 bases). CDR1 is MNHEY and CDR2 is SVGAGI in the germline V gene. The germline V and J ends were trimmed by 4 bases and 6 bases, with 15 bases remaining between them. The CDR3 is 15 residues long. The CDR3 DNA is TGTGCCAGCAGTTCACAATTACAGGGTTCCGGGGAGCTGTTTTTT. Encoded protein: CASSSQLQGSGELFF.

The rearrangement links TRBV30 to TRBJ2-7; D may be TRBD1 or TRBD2 (5 bases each). From germline, CDR1 is GTSNPN and CDR2 SVGIG (reference sequence). Trimming pared 7 bases from V and 3 bases from J, leaving 16 bases between. The CDR3 covers 13 residues. Written as DNA, the CDR3 is TGTGCCTCGGCCCGGGACGGGCTCTACGAGCAGTACTTC. Translation: CASARDGLYEQYF.

In its sample, this clonotype was seen many times. The chain recombines TRBV12-3 or TRBV12-4 with TRBJ1-2; the match to TRBD1 covers 7 bases. Trimming cost V 6 bases and J 5 bases; bases outside gene matches: 6. The length of the CDR3 is 13 residues. In DNA form, the CDR3 reads TGTGCCAGCAGCAAACAGGGGACTTATGGCTACACCTTC. Residues: CASSKQGTYGYTF.

DNA of the CDR3: TGCAGTGCTATAGGTGGTAGCAATCAGCCCCAGCATTTT. It is translated as CSAIGGSNQPQHF. The chain uses TRBV20-1 and TRBJ1-5, with unresolved D. Per the germline V gene, CDR1 is DFQATT and CDR2 is SNEGSKA (reference sequence). The CDR3 totals 13 residues. V was cut by 4 bases and J by 0 bases, with 7 bases left in between.

This clonotype showed up just a few times. The gene calls are TRBV20-1 and TRBJ2-3, with 7 bases that match TRBD1. The CDR3 loop spans 15 amino acids. With 0 bases clipped from V and 2 bases from J, the junction kept 5 bases outside the gene matches. Per germline, CDR1 DFQATT and CDR2 SNEGSKA (reference sequence). This CDR3 is CSARDLGQYTDTQYF. The CDR3 coding sequence is TGCAGTGCTAGAGATTTGGGACAGTACACAGATACGCAGTATTTT.

This clonotype was seen ten or more times. The chain carries TRBV11-1 and TRBJ2-5; 7 nucleotides line up with TRBD2. The V segment lost 3 bases and the J segment 2 bases; nucleotides outside the gene matches: 12. The CDR3 loop spans 17 amino acids. Germline CDR1 SGHAT, CDR2 FQDESV (reference sequence). CDR3 DNA: TGTGCCAGCAGCTTCCTCCGCGGGAGTGACAGTCAAGAGACCCAGTACTTC. Translating it yields CASSFLRGSDSQETQYF.

Details on this clonotype: With only one base between it and a far larger clone, this is likely a read error. The V gene is TRBV11-2, the J gene TRBJ2-7; TRBD2 might be the D (6 bases). This CDR3 comprises 14 residues. From germline, CDR1 is SGHAT and CDR2 FQNNGV. Between the trimmed V and J ends, which lost 4 bases and 2 bases, there was a span of 12 bases. The CDR3 DNA follows: TGTGCCAGCAGCTCAGGTTCTAGCGCCTACGAGCAGTACTTC. Translated: CASSSGSSAYEQYF. Combining the CDR3 with reference TRBV11-2 and TRBJ2-7 gives the whole variable domain EAGVAQSPRYKIIEKRQSVAFWCNPISGHATLYWYQQILGQGPKLLIQFQNNGVVDDSQLPKDRFSAERLKGVDSTLKIQPAKLEDSAVYLCASSSGSSAYEQYFGPGTRLTVT.

This clonotype has a count of ten or more. The CDR3 loop reads CATSAGRTSVFRETQYF. Written as DNA, the CDR3 is TGTGCCACCAGCGCGGGGAGGACTAGCGTTTTTCGAGAGACCCAGTACTTC. The chain links TRBV24-1 to TRBJ2-5, with 9 bases aligning to TRBD2. The V gene end was trimmed by 7 bases and the J gene end by 4 bases; junction bases not matched to a gene: 15. The germline gives CDR1 KGHDR, CDR2 SFDVKD. This CDR3 contains 17 residues.

This clonotype was seen repeatedly, ten times or more. This chain uses TRBV7-2 with TRBJ2-2; D is ambiguous. The germline V gene has CDR1 SGHTA and CDR2 FQGNSA. The CDR3 consists of 14 residues. Trimming removed 1 base at V and 3 bases at J, with 6 bases between. This chain's CDR3 is CASSLDGYTGELFF. In DNA, the CDR3 is TGTGCCAGCAGCTTAGACGGGTACACCGGGGAGCTGTTTTTT.

This clonotype was seen at least ten times. This chain links TRBV5-1 with TRBJ2-7, with D perhaps given as TRBD1 or TRBD2 (5 bases each). The V end lost 4 bases, the J end lost 6 bases, and 20 bases lay between the germline ends. The CDR3 extends over 15 amino acids. The germline V gene encodes CDR1 SGHRS and CDR2 YFSETQ. CDR3 loop: CASSAVGTTPSEQYF. CDR3 nucleotide sequence: TGCGCCAGCAGCGCGGTCGGGACGACACCTTCCGAGCAGTACTTC.

This clonotype was counted a single time. The gene calls are TRBV6-2 or TRBV6-3 and TRBJ2-2; D assignment may be TRBD1 or TRBD2 (5 bases each). V was shortened by 1 base and J by 0 bases, with 12 bases between the two germline ends. CDR3 length: 17 residues. Germline V gives CDR1 MNHEY, CDR2 SVGEGT. CDR3 sequence: CASSYYGGNANTGELFF. CDR3 DNA: TGTGCCAGCAGTTACTATGGGGGAAACGCGAACACCGGGGAGCTGTTTTTT.

This chain connects TRBV5-1 to TRBJ2-2; possible D gene TRBD2, 8 bases. Germline V lookup: CDR1 SGHRS, CDR2 YFSETQ. This CDR3 contains 15 residues. V lost 5 bases and J lost 4, with 15 bases in between. CDR3 amino acids: CASRAGEGATGELFF. Written as DNA, the CDR3 is TGCGCCAGCAGAGCGGGAGAGGGGGCCACCGGGGAGCTGTTTTTT.